This paragraph covers one TCR beta chain sequence. Its antigen remains unknown. This entry is derived from a study of graft-versus-host responses after intestinal transplantation. Overall study context: After anti-thymocyte globulin induction, recipients took tacrolimus and steroids for approximately three years.

V lost 4 bases to trimming and J lost 7 bases, with 17 bases between them. The CDR3 length is 14 residues. CDR1 and CDR2 from the germline V gene are SGHRS and YFSETQ. Profiling relied on immunoSEQ multiplex PCR, and the TCRdb table lists in-frame clones only, not all of them. The sample contains roughly 30,000 clones, approximately 80% of which appear only once. The source was unstimulated CD8+ T cells sorted from spleen or lymph node cells, collected before intestinal transplant. The chain is built from TRBV5-1 and TRBJ1-2; weak D call: TRBD1 (6 bases). The origin of this receptor is a human donor who received an intestinal transplant. As DNA, the CDR3 is TGCGCCAGCAGCGGCGGAACAGGGCTCGCTGGCTACACCTTC. This gives the protein CASSGGTGLAGYTF.